The 21 T cell receptor beta chains below were found in one sample sequenced in a study of STAT3 mutations in large granular lymphocyte leukemia. Study-level results: Every T-LGLL patient had at least one immunodominant TCRbeta clonotype.

The method was immunoSEQ multiplex PCR; TCRdb's version includes in-frame clones alone and lacks a portion of them. The table includes around 12,000 clones, around 85% detected once. These receptors' targets are unknown. What was sequenced was peripheral blood mononuclear cells. The receptors stem from a man in his 60s with T-cell large granular lymphocyte leukemia. Some clones in this sample may be carry-over from other donors' samples.

The chain links TRBV6-6 to TRBJ2-1; D is perhaps TRBD2 (5 bases). V lost 6 bases, J lost 7 bases, and 16 bases lay in between. Germline CDR1 and CDR2: MNHNY and SVGAGI (reference sequence). The CDR3 loop spans 14 amino acids. CDR3 nucleotide sequence: TGTGCCAGCAGGGAGCGGATTTCGGGGAATGAGCAGTTCTTC. It translates to CASRERISGNEQFF.

The chain links TRBV28 to TRBJ1-2, with 10 nucleotides matching TRBD1. CDR3 length equals 14 residues. The V segment lost 7 bases and the J segment 8 bases; nucleotides outside the gene matches: 10. Germline V gives CDR1 MDHEN, CDR2 SYDVKM. The DNA of the CDR3 is TGTGCCAGCACCCCGGGACAGGGGTTAGGAGGCTACACCTTC. This encodes CASTPGQGLGGYTF.

V is TRBV7-2 and J is TRBJ1-5; D might be TRBD1 (6 bases). The CDR3 spans 13 residues. CDR1 is SGHTA and CDR2 is FQGNSA in the germline V gene. V was cut by 2 bases and J by 7 bases, with 9 bases left in between. The CDR3 reads CASSLRGEQPQHF. CDR3 nucleotide sequence: TGTGCCAGCAGCTTAAGGGGGGAGCAGCCCCAGCATTTT.

V usage is TRBV28 and J usage is TRBJ1-2; a weak D match, TRBD1 (5 bases). Germline CDR1 reads MDHEN; CDR2 reads SYDVKM. The CDR3 extends over 14 amino acids. V was shortened by 2 bases and J by 8 bases, with 15 bases between the two germline ends. CDR3 in DNA: TGTGCCAGCAGTTTAGGAGGGGAACCGAGGGGCTACACCTTC. This sequence encodes CASSLGGEPRGYTF.

Only one count was recorded for this clone. The J gene is TRBJ1-1, the V gene TRBV5-1; D ambiguous. V was clipped by 4 bases and J by 3 bases, with 16 bases between them. The CDR3 extends over 15 amino acids. Looked up from germline, CDR1 is SGHRS and CDR2 is YFSETQ. CDR3 protein: CASSTTYRGDTEAFF. DNA of the CDR3: TGCGCCAGCAGCACGACTTACAGAGGAGACACTGAAGCTTTCTTT.

This clone was picked up a small number of times. The chain recombines TRBV5-1 with TRBJ2-1; 8 bases are a match to TRBD2. The ends lost 0 bases at V and 0 bases at J; junction bases unmatched: 2. Looked up from germline, CDR1 is SGHRS and CDR2 is YFSETQ. CDR3 length: 16 amino acids. For the CDR3, the DNA is TGCGCCAGCAGCTTGGATAGCGGGATCTCCTACAATGAGCAGTTCTTC. This encodes CASSLDSGISYNEQFF. The whole variable domain, filled in from reference TRBV5-1 and TRBJ2-1, reads KAGVTQTPRYLIKTRGQQVTLSCSPISGHRSVSWYQQTPGQGLQFLFEYFSETQRNKGNFPGRFSGRQFSNSRSEMNVSTLELGDSALYLCASSLDSGISYNEQFFGPGTRLTVL.

The V and J genes are TRBV5-1 and TRBJ2-3; D call uncertain. Germline lookup yields CDR1 SGHRS and CDR2 YFSETQ. Trimming cost V 0 bases and J 4 bases, with 9 bases left between them. The CDR3 is made up of 14 amino acids. Here the CDR3 reads CASSLAPGSDTQYF. The DNA for the CDR3 is TGCGCCAGCAGCTTGGCCCCCGGGTCAGATACGCAGTATTTT. Using reference TRBV5-1 and TRBJ2-3 for the parts outside the CDR3, the full variable domain is KAGVTQTPRYLIKTRGQQVTLSCSPISGHRSVSWYQQTPGQGLQFLFEYFSETQRNKGNFPGRFSGRQFSNSRSEMNVSTLELGDSALYLCASSLAPGSDTQYFGPGTRLTVL.

The chain employs TRBV30 and TRBJ1-4, with D tentatively TRBD1 (6 bases). Per the germline V gene, CDR1 is GTSNPN and CDR2 is SVGIG (reference sequence). Trimming left V 1 base short and J 0 bases short, with 12 bases between. CDR3 size: 16 residues. CDR3 bases: TGTGCCTGGAGTGGAACAGGGAAAACAACTAATGAAAAACTGTTTTTT. It yields the protein CAWSGTGKTTNEKLFF.

This clone was picked up a small number of times. The chain recombines TRBV7-8 with TRBJ2-1; D remains unclear. Per the germline V gene, CDR1 is SGHVS and CDR2 is FQNEAQ. V lost 5 bases to trimming and J lost 0 bases, with 8 bases between them. The CDR3 has 14 residues. The CDR3 nucleotides read TGTGCCAGCAGCCCGGATAGCTCCTACAATGAGCAGTTCTTC. Amino acid sequence: CASSPDSSYNEQFF.

The table lists this clone with a count of one. The CDR3 sequence: CASSFSRVRSYEQYF. CDR3 DNA: TGTGCCAGCAGCTTTTCACGGGTTAGATCCTACGAGCAGTACTTC. The V gene is TRBV5-6, the J gene TRBJ2-7, with D hard to call. Trimming removed 2 bases at V and 1 base at J, with 13 bases between. CDR1 and CDR2 from the germline V gene are SGHDT and YYEEEE. This CDR3 has 15 residues.

The chain recombines TRBV7-9 with TRBJ2-5; TRBD1 matches at 9 bases. Germline V gives CDR1 SEHNR, CDR2 FQNEAQ (reference sequence). The junction had 11 bases not matched to a gene; V was cut back by 1 base and J by 5 bases. This CDR3 contains 17 residues. The CDR3 region is CASSLGASRTGEETQYF. CDR3 nucleotides: TGTGCCAGCAGCTTAGGAGCGTCTAGGACAGGGGAGGAGACCCAGTACTTC.

The J gene is TRBJ2-3, the V gene TRBV6-5, with 8 positions matching TRBD1. V gave up 2 bases and J gave up 5 bases; unmatched junction bases: 3. The germline gives CDR1 MNHEY, CDR2 SVGAGI. The CDR3 spans 14 residues. The CDR3 nucleotides read TGTGCCAGCAGTTACGGGGGGACAGGAGATACGCAGTATTTT. Amino acids: CASSYGGTGDTQYF.

This sequence joins TRBV28 and TRBJ1-2; 9 bases fit TRBD1. The ends lost 5 bases at V and 10 bases at J; junction bases unmatched: 5. The CDR3 totals 12 residues. Per the germline V gene, CDR1 is MDHEN and CDR2 is SYDVKM. This CDR3 is CASSTGQGTYTF. The CDR3 DNA reads as TGTGCCAGCAGTACCGGACAGGGGACCTACACCTTC.

J is TRBJ2-5 and V is TRBV6-5; D tentatively reads TRBD1 or TRBD2 (5 bases each). The CDR3 runs to 14 residues. Trimming took 8 bases from V and 2 from J, leaving 15 bases between them. Germline values: CDR1 MNHEY, CDR2 SVGAGI. CDR3 sequence: CASRGTPEQETQYF. DNA of the CDR3: TGTGCCAGCCGAGGGACGCCGGAGCAAGAGACCCAGTACTTC.

This chain connects TRBV4-2 to TRBJ2-7; 7 bases agree with TRBD1. Germline-derived CDR1 and CDR2 are LGHNA and YNFKEQ. V shed 1 base, J shed 6 bases, and the junction held 0 bases outside the gene matches. This CDR3 comprises 12 residues. CDR3 bases: TGTGCCAGCAGCCAAGCAGGGGGCGAGCAGTACTTC. Translated: CASSQAGGEQYF.

The chain employs TRBV9 and TRBJ2-1; 10 bases agree with TRBD2. Germline V gene data show CDR1 as SGDLS and CDR2 as YYNGEE. The CDR3 is made up of 18 amino acids. The V gene end was trimmed by 0 bases and the J gene end by 4 bases; junction bases not matched to a gene: 10. CDR3 sequence (DNA): TGTGCCAGCAGCGTAGAGGCGTTAGGACTAGCGGTTTACAATGAGCAGTTCTTC. It encodes CASSVEALGLAVYNEQFF.

The chain combines TRBV2 with TRBJ2-7, with 7 positions matching TRBD1. The CDR3 length is 15 residues. Trimming at V came to 2 bases and at J to 2 bases, leaving 6 bases not matched to a gene. Per the germline V gene, CDR1 is SNHLY and CDR2 is FYNNEI. The CDR3 reads CASSERGQTTYEQYF. The CDR3 DNA follows: TGTGCCAGCAGTGAAAGGGGACAGACCACCTACGAGCAGTACTTC.

Only one count was recorded for this clone. V and J are TRBV4-2 and TRBJ2-1, with 13 bases identical to TRBD2. CDR3 length: 19 amino acids. The V gene's germline CDR1 is LGHNA and CDR2 YNFKEQ. Trimming took 5 bases from V and 7 from J; bases not matched to a gene: 17. In nucleotides, the CDR3 is TGTGCCAGCAGCTCGGATCTACGACTAGCGGGAGGCCATAAGAATGAGCAGTTCTTC. It encodes CASSSDLRLAGGHKNEQFF.

The V call is TRBV10-3, the J call TRBJ1-2; a possible D gene is TRBD1 (6 bases). The V gene lost 4 bases and the J gene lost 6 bases, with 18 bases spanning the gap. Looked up from germline, CDR1 is ENHRY and CDR2 is SYGVKD. The CDR3 loop spans 15 amino acids. The CDR3 sequence is CAISGRSGAADGYTF. Written as DNA, the CDR3 is TGTGCCATCAGTGGTCGGTCAGGGGCGGCAGATGGCTACACCTTC.

This clone was seen a single time. The V gene is TRBV5-1, the J gene TRBJ2-2; D may be TRBD2 (5 bases). Germline CDR1 SGHRS, CDR2 YFSETQ. V shed 0 bases and J shed 5 bases, with 8 bases lying between them. The CDR3 consists of 14 residues. In nucleotides, the CDR3 is TGCGCCAGCAGCTTGGACGGGGAAACCGGGGAGCTGTTTTTT. Its protein is CASSLDGETGELFF.

V gene TRBV29-1 combines with J gene TRBJ2-1; 9 bases fit TRBD2. The germline V gene has CDR1 SQVTM and CDR2 ANQGSEA. The trim removed 3 bases at V and 4 bases at J, leaving 10 bases unmatched. The CDR3 totals 16 residues. CDR3 protein: CSVDNIGGRAYNEQFF. The CDR3, as DNA: TGCAGCGTTGATAACATTGGCGGGAGGGCTTACAATGAGCAGTTCTTC.